Following are 17 T cell receptor beta chains from one sample sequenced in a study of type 1 regulatory T cells. Their antigen targets remain unknown. In TCRdb, the reads were re-called with MiXCR into one record per CDR3 protein. The sample contains about 59,000 distinct CDR3 sequences, over 50% of which appear only once. The sequenced sample consisted of cultured non-Tr1 T cells, either the whole culture or a sorted T cell fraction (not recorded which). The receptors originated from a human donor in good health.

The V gene is TRBV5-1, the J gene TRBJ2-5, with 7 bases lining up with TRBD1. Germline CDR1 and CDR2: SGHRS and YFSETQ. This CDR3 is 15 amino acids long. The V gene end was trimmed by 4 bases and the J gene end by 3 bases; junction bases not matched to a gene: 9. CDR3 sequence (DNA): TGCGCCAGCAGCACATTACCGGGACAGAAAGAGACCCAGTACTTC. Translating it yields CASSTLPGQKETQYF.

The rearrangement links TRBV18 to TRBJ2-2; D possibly matches TRBD1 or TRBD2 (5 bases each). V shed 8 bases and J shed 0 bases, with 25 bases lying between them. Germline-derived CDR1 and CDR2 are KGHSH and LQKENI. The CDR3 sequence is 19 residues long. CDR3 in amino acids: CASPPPLYAGDANTGELFF. Written as DNA, the CDR3 is TGTGCCAGCCCCCCTCCACTCTATGCCGGGGACGCGAACACCGGGGAGCTGTTTTTT.

The rearrangement links TRBV7-2 to TRBJ2-7; 9 bases align to TRBD2. This CDR3 region has 15 residues. With V trimmed by 4 bases and J by 5 bases, 9 bases remained unmatched. From germline, CDR1 is SGHTA and CDR2 FQGNSA. In nucleotides, the CDR3 is TGTGCCAGCAGCTCCTTAGCGGGAGCCGGCGACGAGCAGTACTTC. As protein: CASSSLAGAGDEQYF.

This clonotype showed up just a few times. This rearrangement joins TRBV15 to TRBJ1-2, with 10 bases that match TRBD1. Germline V gene lookup returns CDR1 LNHNV and CDR2 YYDKDF (reference sequence). CDR3 size: 19 residues. With V trimmed by 5 bases and J by 4 bases, 19 bases remained unmatched. CDR3 DNA: TGTGCCACCAGCGCCCGAACCCGTTTTGGGACAGGGGAAGGCTATGGCTACACCTTC. This encodes CATSARTRFGTGEGYGYTF.

This clonotype was detected once. The V call is TRBV6-4, the J call TRBJ1-6; weak D call: TRBD1 (6 bases). Germline V lookup: CDR1 MRHNA, CDR2 SNTAGT. V lost 3 bases to trimming and J lost 6 bases, with 12 bases between them. This CDR3 is 15 amino acids long. The CDR3 DNA reads TGTGCCAGCAGTGAACAGGGATCCGGTAATTCACCCCTCCACTTT. Translation: CASSEQGSGNSPLHF.

The chain recombines TRBV3-1 with TRBJ2-2; possibly TRBD1 for D (6 bases). This CDR3 is 13 amino acids long. Germline assignment: CDR1 LGHDT and CDR2 YNNKEL (reference sequence). With 5 bases removed from V and 7 bases from J, the gap between germline ends came to 11 bases. CDR3 protein: CASSGQRSGELFF. In DNA, the CDR3 is TGTGCCAGCAGCGGACAGCGTAGCGGGGAGCTGTTTTTT.

The V gene is TRBV5-1, the J gene TRBJ2-2, with D possibly TRBD2 on 6 matching bases. V was pared by 0 bases and J by 4 bases, with 10 bases between. The CDR3 totals 15 residues. Germline V CDR1 and CDR2: SGHRS, YFSETQ. CDR3 DNA sequence: TGCGCCAGCAGCTTGGGGGGACTTAGCACCGGGGAGCTGTTTTTT. Amino acids: CASSLGGLSTGELFF.

The chain links TRBV2 to TRBJ2-3; unclear D gene. Trimming pared 2 bases from V and 0 bases from J, leaving 9 bases between. The CDR3 has 15 residues. Germline CDR1 and CDR2: SNHLY and FYNNEI. The CDR3 DNA reads as TGTGCCAGCAGTGAAAGCCTCTACAGCACAGATACGCAGTATTTT. It translates to CASSESLYSTDTQYF. Looking up the rest from reference TRBV2 and TRBJ2-3 gives the full variable domain: EPEVTQTPSHQVTQMGQEVILRCVPISNHLYFYWYRQILGQKVEFLVSFYNNEISEKSEIFDDQFSVERPDGSNFTLKIRSTKLEDSAMYFCASSESLYSTDTQYFGPGTRLTVL.

The gene calls are TRBV21-1 and TRBJ2-6; the tabulated D call, TRBD1, remains unverified against the DNA. TRBV21-1 is an annotated pseudogene. The CDR3 runs to 23 residues. In nucleotides, the CDR3 is TGTGCCAGCAGCAAAGGAGGGGGCGCTCGGGAGGGGTTCGGGGCCCGAGGGGCCAACGTCCTGACTTTC. Protein: CASSKGGGAREGFGARGANVLTF.

The CDR3: CASSFGRYEQYF. The DNA of the CDR3 is TGTGCCAGCAGCTTTGGGCGTTACGAGCAGTACTTC. The gene calls are TRBV7-8 and TRBJ2-7, with D unresolved. Per the germline V gene, CDR1 is SGHVS and CDR2 is FQNEAQ. Trimming took 3 bases from V and 4 from J, leaving 7 bases between them. The CDR3 runs 12 residues.

The V call is TRBV5-4, the J call TRBJ2-1; 12 bases fit TRBD2. Germline assignment: CDR1 SGHNT and CDR2 YYREEE (reference sequence). Trimming cost V 5 bases and J 7 bases; bases outside gene matches: 10. This CDR3 has 16 amino acids. The CDR3 sequence is CASSQRLAGVLNEQFF. The CDR3 DNA follows: TGTGCCAGCAGTCAAAGACTAGCGGGAGTTCTAAATGAGCAGTTCTTC.

The rearrangement links TRBV4-3 to TRBJ1-5; TRBD1 matches 11 bases. This CDR3 contains 16 residues. V lost 0 bases to trimming and J lost 7 bases; unmatched junction nucleotides: 5. Germline CDR1 reads LGHNA; CDR2 reads YSLEER. As DNA, the CDR3 is TGCGCCAGCAGCCAAGATTGGGACAGGGGGAAACAGCCCCAGCATTTT. Its translation: CASSQDWDRGKQPQHF.

The chain has TRBV10-2 and TRBJ2-3; D is perhaps TRBD1 (5 bases). The CDR3 is 15 amino acids. Deletions cut 0 bases from V and 3 bases from J, with 10 bases between. In germline, CDR1 is WSHSY, CDR2 SAAADI. CDR3 amino acids: CASSESSRATDTQYF. Written as DNA, the CDR3 is TGCGCCAGCAGTGAGTCGAGCAGGGCGACAGATACGCAGTATTTT.

J is TRBJ2-2 and V is TRBV9; the D is unclear. Deletions cut 4 bases from V and 7 bases from J, with 11 bases between. Per germline, CDR1 SGDLS and CDR2 YYNGEE. This CDR3 spans 13 amino acids. This chain's CDR3 is CASSPGGVGELFF. Here the CDR3 DNA reads TGTGCCAGCAGCCCCGGTGGGGTCGGGGAGCTGTTTTTT. Full variable domain (outside the CDR3, taken from reference TRBV9 and TRBJ2-2): DSGVTQTPKHLITATGQRVTLRCSPRSGDLSVYWYQQSLDQGLQFLIQYYNGEERAKGNILERFSAQQFPDLHSELNLSSLELGDSALYFCASSPGGVGELFFGEGSRLTVL.

This clonotype was counted only a few times. The rearrangement uses TRBV10-2 and TRBJ2-1; 9 bases match TRBD2. Germline V gives CDR1 WSHSY, CDR2 SAAADI. The CDR3 totals 14 residues. V lost 8 bases and J lost 4; bases outside the gene matches: 6. The CDR3 loop is CASALAGPYNEQFF. The CDR3 nucleotides are TGCGCCAGCGCCCTAGCGGGACCATACAATGAGCAGTTCTTC.

This chain joins TRBV7-6 and TRBJ2-7; 10 bases agree with TRBD2. After removal of 1 base from V and 1 base from J, the junction contained 7 bases not matched to a gene. The CDR3 runs to 17 residues. CDR1 and CDR2 (germline): SGHVS, FNYEAQ. CDR3 in amino acids: CASSLVPASGSSYEQYF. In DNA form, the CDR3 reads TGTGCCAGCAGCTTAGTTCCGGCTAGCGGGAGTTCCTACGAGCAGTACTTC.

This chain connects TRBV20-1 to TRBJ1-1; 10 bases line up with TRBD1. The germline V gene has CDR1 DFQATT and CDR2 SNEGSKA (reference sequence). V shed 1 base and J 6 bases; nucleotides not matched to a gene: 5. The CDR3 is 14 amino acids. CDR3 DNA: TGCAGTGCTAGAGCTAGGACAGGGGGTTCTGAAGCTTTCTTT. It yields the protein CSARARTGGSEAFF.